Presented here are 12 T cell receptor beta chains from one specimen sequenced in a study of T cells in Graves' hyperthyroidism and ophthalmopathy. From RNA transcripts, TCR beta CDR3 regions were amplified. With the HTBI primer set, the TCR CDR3 went through a first round of RT-PCR. From the multiplex PCR reads, TCRdb called clonotypes with MiXCR, one entry per CDR3 protein. The top ten hold around 7.8% of the sample, which has a few hundred thousand distinct CDR3 sequences, 15% to 19% seen once. Sequencing was done on a sample of blood. The receptor source for this set is a woman in her thirties with Graves' hyperthyroidism.

This clonotype was detected many times. This chain uses TRBV20-1 with TRBJ1-2; D gene ambiguous. This CDR3 has 12 amino acids. The V gene's germline CDR1 is DFQATT and CDR2 SNEGSKA (reference sequence). The V end was cut by 6 bases, the J end by 2 bases, with 10 bases between. This CDR3 is CSAPNRNYGYTF. The CDR3 DNA reads TGCAGTGCACCCAACAGAAACTATGGCTACACCTTC.

The chain recombines TRBV15 with TRBJ2-7; TRBD1 matches 9 bases. V shed 0 bases, J shed 5 bases, and the junction held 8 bases outside the gene matches. CDR3 length: 16 residues. Per the germline V gene, CDR1 is LNHNV and CDR2 is YYDKDF (reference sequence). The CDR3 DNA reads TGTGCCACCAGCAGAGATCGCGGGACAGGGTTGAACGAGCAGTACTTC. Its protein product is CATSRDRGTGLNEQYF. Supplemented by reference TRBV15 and TRBJ2-7, the full variable domain reads DAMVIQNPRYQVTQFGKPVTLSCSQTLNHNVMYWYQQKSSQAPKLLFHYYDKDFNNEADTPDNFQSRRPNTSFCFLDIRSPGLGDTAMYLCATSRDRGTGLNEQYFGPGTRLTVT.

This clonotype was detected a few times. V gene TRBV6-1 combines with J gene TRBJ1-6; no definite D call. Germline V CDR1 and CDR2: MNHNS, SASEGT. The CDR3 extends over 15 amino acids. V was pared by 2 bases and J by 8 bases, with 13 bases between. For the CDR3, the DNA is TGTGCCAGCAGTGAATTGGGGAGTTCCTATTCACCCCTCCACTTT. Protein product: CASSELGSSYSPLHF.

This chain uses TRBV5-1 with TRBJ2-2, with TRBD2 matching 7 bases. V was clipped by 4 bases and J by 6 bases; unmatched bases: 15. Germline V gene lookup returns CDR1 SGHRS and CDR2 YFSETQ. The CDR3 loop spans 17 amino acids. CDR3 DNA sequence: TGCGCCAGCAGCACGAATAGGAGCGGGATTTCAGCCGGGGAGCTGTTTTTT. Protein: CASSTNRSGISAGELFF.

The chain couples TRBV2 to TRBJ2-7; the match to TRBD2 covers 15 bases. The CDR3 consists of 19 residues. The germline V gene has CDR1 SNHLY and CDR2 FYNNEI. V was pared by 4 bases and J by 4 bases, with 14 bases of the junction left unmatched. The CDR3 here is CASSGFGVGLAGGRYEQYF. As DNA, the CDR3 is TGTGCCAGCAGTGGCTTCGGGGTTGGACTAGCGGGAGGGCGTTACGAGCAGTACTTC.

V gene TRBV6-4 combines with J gene TRBJ2-7, with TRBD2 identical over 13 bases. Germline loops: CDR1 MRHNA, CDR2 SNTAGT. This CDR3 is 17 amino acids long. The junction had 16 bases not matched to a gene; V was cut back by 5 bases and J by 9 bases. CDR3 protein: CASSRQRGGTSGDRQYF. The CDR3 region has the DNA TGTGCCAGCAGTAGACAGAGGGGGGGGACTAGCGGGGATAGGCAGTACTTC.

This clonotype has just a few counts. The chain links TRBV6-1 to TRBJ1-1; maybe TRBD1 (5 bases). Germline V gives CDR1 MNHNS, CDR2 SASEGT. Trimming pared 6 bases from V and 4 bases from J, leaving 15 bases between. The CDR3 length is 14 residues. DNA of the CDR3: TGTGCCAGCAGCCGAGGGGTCACGGCCACTGAAGCTTTCTTT. Protein product: CASSRGVTATEAFF.

This clonotype turned up a few times. The chain carries TRBV20-1 and TRBJ2-7; D possibly uses TRBD1 or TRBD2 (5 bases each). Germline V lookup: CDR1 DFQATT, CDR2 SNEGSKA (reference sequence). V was cut by 0 bases and J by 2 bases, with 11 bases left in between. The CDR3 is 14 amino acids. For the CDR3, the DNA is TGCAGTGCTAGAGAGGGAGACAGAGCCTACGAGCAGTACTTC. It translates to CSAREGDRAYEQYF.

This clonotype showed up just once. The chain is built from TRBV5-1 and TRBJ1-1; 10 positions agree with TRBD1. V gave up 4 bases and J gave up 2 bases; unmatched junction bases: 8. Germline CDR1 reads SGHRS; CDR2 reads YFSETQ. The length of the CDR3 is 16 residues. The CDR3 loop reads CASSPAGTGVNTEAFF. In nucleotides, the CDR3 is TGCGCCAGCAGCCCGGCGGGGACAGGGGTAAACACTGAAGCTTTCTTT.

This clonotype was detected ten times or more. The chain joins TRBV25-1 to TRBJ1-5; TRBD1 agrees at 9 bases. V was pared by 5 bases and J by 7 bases, with 9 bases of the junction left unmatched. CDR1 and CDR2 from the germline V gene are MGHDK and SYGVNS. The CDR3 consists of 15 residues. CDR3 DNA sequence: TGTGCCAGCAGTTATACAGGGGGCGGTGAGCAGCCCCAGCATTTT. It encodes CASSYTGGGEQPQHF.

The V gene is TRBV6-1, the J gene TRBJ2-7; the match to TRBD1 covers 8 bases. V shed 7 bases and J 7 bases; nucleotides not matched to a gene: 15. The V gene's germline CDR1 is MNHNS and CDR2 SASEGT. The CDR3 sequence is 15 residues long. The CDR3 DNA follows: TGTGCCAGCAACCCCAGCCGGGGACAGGTTGGTGAGCAGTACTTC. Its translation: CASNPSRGQVGEQYF.

This clonotype was counted at least ten times. CDR3 region: CASSLVPSGTITDTQYF. CDR3 bases: TGTGCCAGCAGCTTAGTCCCTAGCGGGACGATCACAGATACGCAGTATTTT. V usage is TRBV7-2 and J usage is TRBJ2-3, with 9 bases lining up with TRBD2. Trimming removed 1 base from V and 2 bases from J; junction bases left unmatched: 7. Germline V gene sequence: CDR1 SGHTA, CDR2 FQGNSA. The CDR3 runs 17 residues.